This entry lists 7 T cell receptor beta chains sequenced from one sample in a study of OX40 agonist ivuxolimab in advanced cancers. Data came from immunoSEQ multiplex PCR; TCRdb stores just in-frame clones and leaves some out. Of tens of thousands of clones listed, roughly four fifths are singletons. Sample: CD4+ or CD8+ T cells sorted from blood, taken in a trial of the OX40 agonist ivuxolimab. These receptors were obtained from an adult with an advanced solid tumor such as melanoma, head and neck, liver or kidney cancer.

As DNA, the CDR3 is TGTGCCAGCAGCCAGTCGTGGCAGACCTACGAGCAGTACTTC. Its translation is CASSQSWQTYEQYF. The chain has TRBV7-8 and TRBJ2-7; D is unclear. There are 14 residues in the CDR3. The germline CDR1 and CDR2 sequences are SGHVS and FQNEAQ. The V end was cut by 5 bases, the J end by 2 bases, with 13 bases between.

The rearrangement uses TRBV5-4 and TRBJ2-3; 8 bases line up with TRBD2. The CDR3 totals 17 residues. Per the germline V gene, CDR1 is SGHNT and CDR2 is YYREEE (reference sequence). J lost 2 bases, V lost 6 bases, and 14 bases had no gene match. CDR3 coding DNA: TGTGCCAGCACCCCGCCCCCCGGGAGGGGGATCACAGATACGCAGTATTTT. It translates to CASTPPPGRGITDTQYF.

This chain connects TRBV6-1 to TRBJ2-3; D uncertain. Trimming removed 1 base from V and 2 bases from J, with 4 bases in between. The CDR3 runs 13 residues. Germline V gene lookup returns CDR1 MNHNS and CDR2 SASEGT. As DNA, the CDR3 is TGTGCCAGCAGTGAAGGACCCACAGATACGCAGTATTTT. Translating gives CASSEGPTDTQYF.

This chain links TRBV6-1 with TRBJ1-1; 7 bases map to TRBD1. Trimming took 3 bases from V and 1 from J; bases not matched to a gene: 5. This CDR3 spans 15 amino acids. The germline CDR1 and CDR2 sequences are MNHNS and SASEGT. The CDR3 DNA follows: TGTGCCAGCAGTGACTACGGACAGGAGAACACTGAAGCTTTCTTT. Its protein is CASSDYGQENTEAFF.

This sequence joins TRBV21-1 and TRBJ1-5. TRBV21-1 is a known pseudogene. CDR3 length equals 21 residues. The DNA for the CDR3 is TGTGCCAGCAGCAAAGTCGTAAGCTCGGGACGGAAGGTCAATAGCAATCAGCCCCAGCATTTT. Translation: CASSKVVSSGRKVNSNQPQHF.

The chain carries TRBV10-3 and TRBJ1-3, with D possibly matching TRBD1 (6 bases). V was trimmed by 11 bases and J by 4 bases, leaving 15 bases between them. Germline lookup yields CDR1 ENHRY and CDR2 SYGVKD. CDR3 size: 13 residues. The CDR3 region has the DNA TGTGCCGTAGGGGGGGAATCCGGAAACACCATATATTTT. This gives the protein CAVGGESGNTIYF.

The chain combines TRBV28 with TRBJ2-5; 9 positions agree with TRBD2. J lost 5 bases, V lost 6 bases, and 13 bases had no gene match. The CDR3 sequence is 16 residues long. Germline CDR1 reads MDHEN; CDR2 reads SYDVKM. CDR3 amino acids: CASRASGTSLSETQYF. In DNA, the CDR3 is TGTGCCAGCAGAGCTTCTGGGACTAGCTTGAGTGAGACCCAGTACTTC. Full variable domain (outside the CDR3, taken from reference TRBV28 and TRBJ2-5): DVKVTQSSRYLVKRTGEKVFLECVQDMDHENMFWYRQDPGLGLRLIYFSYDVKMKEKGDIPEGYSVSREKKERFSLILESASTNQTSMYLCASRASGTSLSETQYFGPGTRLLVL.